Below, 10 T cell receptor beta chains from the same sample are listed, as sequenced in a study of graft-versus-host responses after intestinal transplantation. Produced via immunoSEQ multiplex PCR; TCRdb's table is partial and in-frame only. The data hold fewer than 95,000 clones, with around 93% observed a single time. No cognate antigen is known for these TCRs. Source: unstimulated CD8+ T cells sorted from spleen or lymph node cells, taken before transplant. These receptor sequences come from a human donor who was the organ donor for an intestinal transplant.

This clone showed up just a few times. The chain has TRBV2 and TRBJ1-1; D is ambiguous. Trimming shortened V by 10 bases and J by 8 bases, and 14 bases separated the two germline ends. Germline CDR1 SNHLY, CDR2 FYNNEI. This CDR3 has 11 amino acids. The CDR3 sequence: CAIRMGAEAFF. CDR3 nucleotides: TGTGCCATCAGGATGGGAGCCGAAGCTTTCTTT.

V gene TRBV19 combines with J gene TRBJ1-5, with D unresolved. Germline V lookup: CDR1 LNHDA, CDR2 SQIVND (reference sequence). Trimming left V 4 bases short and J 3 bases short, with 7 bases between. This CDR3 has 13 amino acids. The DNA of the CDR3 is TGTGCCAGTAGTACGGGGTTCAATCAGCCCCAGCATTTT. Its protein product is CASSTGFNQPQHF.

This clone was detected only once. V and J are TRBV27 and TRBJ2-1; TRBD2 aligns across 13 bases. V gave up 4 bases and J gave up 8 bases; unmatched junction bases: 8. Germline loops: CDR1 MNHEY, CDR2 SMNVEV (reference sequence). This CDR3 is built from 16 residues. This chain's CDR3 is CASSSLLAGGMDEQFF. In DNA, the CDR3 is TGTGCCAGCAGTTCCCTACTAGCGGGGGGGATGGATGAGCAGTTCTTC.

The CDR3 sequence is CASSGLAGGSDFGELFF. In nucleotides, the CDR3 is TGTGCCAGCAGCGGACTAGCGGGGGGGTCGGATTTCGGGGAGCTGTTTTTT. The chain is built from TRBV9 and TRBJ2-2; 14 nucleotides agree with TRBD2. The CDR3 consists of 17 residues. The J segment lost 7 bases and the V segment lost 3 bases, leaving 8 bases of the junction unmatched. Looked up from germline, CDR1 is SGDLS and CDR2 is YYNGEE.

V is TRBV4-3 and J is TRBJ1-6; D gene uncertain. The V end lost 1 base, the J end lost 0 bases, and 10 bases lay between the germline ends. Germline CDR1 is LGHNA and CDR2 is YSLEER. The CDR3 is 17 amino acids. CDR3 in DNA: TGCGCCAGCAGCCAAGGTCCGGTTGACTCCTATAATTCACCCCTCCACTTT. Its translation: CASSQGPVDSYNSPLHF.

V gene TRBV7-8 combines with J gene TRBJ2-5; TRBD2 aligns across 13 bases. CDR3 size: 15 residues. Unmatched junction bases numbered 7, after V lost 7 bases and J lost 5 bases. Germline assignment: CDR1 SGHVS and CDR2 FQNEAQ. Written as DNA, the CDR3 is TGTGCCAGCACCTATTCGGGACTAGCGGGGGAGACCCAGTACTTC. Translation gives CASTYSGLAGETQYF.

The rearrangement links TRBV27 to TRBJ2-3, with TRBD2 matching 10 bases. V dropped 6 bases and J dropped 0; count of bases not matched to a gene: 6. Germline V gene data show CDR1 as MNHEY and CDR2 as SMNVEV (reference sequence). The CDR3 length is 16 residues. CDR3 sequence (DNA): TGTGCCAGCAGCTCTGGACTAGCGGTTAGCACAGATACGCAGTATTTT. Its protein is CASSSGLAVSTDTQYF.

This clone came up a few times. V is TRBV27 and J is TRBJ2-7; D possibly corresponds to TRBD2 (7 bases). The V end lost 8 bases, the J end lost 6 bases, and 17 bases lay between the germline ends. The length of the CDR3 is 13 residues. CDR1 and CDR2 (germline): MNHEY, SMNVEV (reference sequence). CDR3 coding DNA: TGTGCCAGCGGACTAAACGGGGGGCGCGAGCAGTACTTC. Protein sequence: CASGLNGGREQYF.

The rearrangement uses TRBV7-9 and TRBJ2-2; tentative D call: TRBD2 (5 bases). V dropped 0 bases and J dropped 0 bases, with 8 bases sitting between them. Germline V gene sequence: CDR1 SEHNR, CDR2 FQNEAQ (reference sequence). The CDR3 loop spans 16 amino acids. This CDR3 reads CASSLAGLPNTGELFF. CDR3 coding DNA: TGTGCCAGCAGCTTAGCTGGACTTCCGAACACCGGGGAGCTGTTTTTT.

The chain carries TRBV12-5 and TRBJ1-1; TRBD1 matches 9 bases. V lost 2 bases to trimming and J lost 7 bases; unmatched junction nucleotides: 8. This CDR3 contains 15 residues. Germline V gene sequence: CDR1 LGHNT, CDR2 FRNRAP. The CDR3 DNA is TGTGCTAGTGGTTTGATAAGACAGGGGGGGCTTGAAGCTTTCTTT. It codes for CASGLIRQGGLEAFF.